This TCR beta chain was captured in a study of blood T cell repertoires in COVID-19. Across the study: T cells, B-cell-depleted T cells, or PBMCs provided the cDNA or gDNA that served as material.

The germline V gene encodes CDR1 SQVTM and CDR2 ANQGSEA. The CDR3 contains 13 residues. Trimming took 6 bases from V and 1 from J, leaving 12 bases between them. Authors' analysis steps: Nucleated cell counts were estimated from reference gene primer amplification. Sequencing was performed with immunoSEQ multiplex PCR; in TCRdb, only in-frame clones are kept and a portion is missing. V, J and clone size are those of that table, while D and trimming were read from the DNA. The table lists 250,000 to 350,000 clones, 80% to 95% of them singletons. A Seattle source enrolled patients during active infection and followed them longitudinally. The sample holds one count of this clone.

Sequencing was done on a sample of peripheral blood. The clonotype was recovered from a woman aged 25 to 39 with COVID-19, enrolled during active disease. The chain is built from TRBV29-1 and TRBJ2-5; D possibly corresponds to TRBD2 (5 bases). The CDR3 reads CSVAGIPQETQYF. CDR3 sequence (DNA): TGCAGCGTAGCCGGGATACCCCAAGAGACCCAGTACTTC.